What follows are 14 T cell receptor beta chains derived from one specimen sequenced in a study of CD8+ T cells in alopecia areata. The treatment is: oral pan-JAK inhibitor, 5-10 mg twice daily. cDNA reverse transcribed from extracted RNA served as the sequencing template. This table comes from immunoSEQ multiplex PCR, and its TCRdb copy is limited to in-frame clones, with some not included. Among some 180,000 clones listed, roughly 46% were seen once. Source: CD8+ T cells sorted from blood, taken at week 52, from a patient treated with tofacitinib. These receptors came from a human donor with alopecia areata.

The chain couples TRBV10-3 to TRBJ2-1; TRBD1 matches at 7 bases. The CDR3 has 12 amino acids. V lost 8 bases to trimming and J lost 8 bases; unmatched junction nucleotides: 6. Germline CDR1 and CDR2: ENHRY and SYGVKD. The CDR3 spells CAIAGGGDEQFF. As DNA, the CDR3 is TGTGCCATCGCAGGGGGTGGGGATGAGCAGTTCTTC.

This clone came up a few times. This chain connects TRBV5-1 to TRBJ1-4, with TRBD1 matching 7 bases. This CDR3 comprises 15 residues. The germline V gene has CDR1 SGHRS and CDR2 YFSETQ. V dropped 1 base and J dropped 5; count of bases not matched to a gene: 5. The CDR3 DNA follows: TGCGCCAGCAGCTTGCTGAGGGGGCCGAATGAAAAACTGTTTTTT. Translation: CASSLLRGPNEKLFF.

The chain uses TRBV30 and TRBJ2-5, with 7 bases that match TRBD1. V dropped 3 bases and J dropped 5; count of bases not matched to a gene: 12. CDR1 and CDR2 from the germline V gene are GTSNPN and SVGIG (reference sequence). This CDR3 region has 15 residues. CDR3 sequence (DNA): TGTGCCTGGAGCACAAAGGGGCGCAGGGGGGAGACCCAGTACTTC. It encodes CAWSTKGRRGETQYF.

The rearrangement joins TRBV6-1 to TRBJ1-1, with D uncertain. The V end was cut by 7 bases, the J end by 5 bases, with 11 bases between. Germline loops: CDR1 MNHNS, CDR2 SASEGT. The CDR3 spans 12 residues. DNA of the CDR3: TGTGCCAGCAAGTGGAGGGAGACTGAAGCTTTCTTT. Its protein product is CASKWRETEAFF.

To note about this clone: The sample holds other DNA sequences that translate to the same CDR3. V and J are TRBV5-6 and TRBJ2-7, with 10 bases identical to TRBD1. V was pared by 2 bases and J by 4 bases, with 3 bases of the junction left unmatched. CDR3 length: 14 amino acids. The germline V gene encodes CDR1 SGHDT and CDR2 YYEEEE. The CDR3 reads CASSFGTGVYEQYF. The CDR3 DNA reads as TGTGCCAGCAGCTTCGGGACAGGGGTGTACGAGCAGTACTTC. Variable domain in full (rest from reference TRBV5-6 and TRBJ2-7): DAGVTQSPTHLIKTRGQQVTLRCSPKSGHDTVSWYQQALGQGPQFIFQYYEEEERQRGNFPDRFSGHQFPNYSSELNVNALLLGDSALYLCASSFGTGVYEQYFGPGTRLTVT.

The rearrangement links TRBV7-9 to TRBJ2-7, with 8 bases aligning to TRBD1. In germline, CDR1 is SEHNR, CDR2 FQNEAQ (reference sequence). V gave up 8 bases and J gave up 4 bases; unmatched junction bases: 13. The CDR3 runs to 15 residues. DNA for the CDR3: TGTGCCAGCGGTTCACAGGGGGAGTACGTTTACGAGCAGTACTTC. This encodes CASGSQGEYVYEQYF.

The J gene is TRBJ2-5, the V gene TRBV4-3; D is perhaps TRBD1 or TRBD2 (5 bases each). CDR1 and CDR2 (germline): LGHNA, YSLEER. The CDR3 loop spans 13 amino acids. Trimming pared 3 bases from V and 4 bases from J, leaving 9 bases between. The CDR3 is CASSQGVAETQYF. CDR3 DNA sequence: TGCGCCAGCAGCCAGGGGGTCGCAGAGACCCAGTACTTC.

The CDR3 is CAWSARTQPYSNQPQHF. Here the CDR3 DNA reads TGTGCCTGGAGTGCCCGGACCCAACCTTATAGCAATCAGCCCCAGCATTTT. The chain recombines TRBV30 with TRBJ1-5, with no clear D. Germline CDR1 is GTSNPN and CDR2 is SVGIG (reference sequence). V was shortened by 1 base and J by 0 bases, with 16 bases between the two germline ends. The CDR3 contains 17 residues.

This chain joins TRBV27 and TRBJ1-2; 7 bases are a match to TRBD1. Looked up from germline, CDR1 is MNHEY and CDR2 is SMNVEV (reference sequence). The V and J ends lost 6 bases and 5 bases, in that order; junction bases with no gene match: 12. The CDR3 has 15 residues. CDR3 in amino acids: CASSSIRDSRYGYTF. CDR3 in DNA: TGTGCCAGCAGCTCAATACGGGACAGTCGATATGGCTACACCTTC.

This chain joins TRBV2 and TRBJ2-1; 7 bases fit TRBD2. CDR1 SNHLY and CDR2 FYNNEI come from the germline V gene. This CDR3 is built from 15 residues. After removal of 9 bases from V and 0 bases from J, the junction contained 8 bases not matched to a gene. The CDR3 bases are TGTGCCAGGGGTAGCGGGCGAGGCTCCTACAATGAGCAGTTCTTC. Protein product: CARGSGRGSYNEQFF.

The rearrangement joins TRBV7-8 to TRBJ2-1, with TRBD2 identical over 15 bases. V lost 5 bases and J lost 4; bases outside the gene matches: 6. CDR3 size: 17 residues. Germline assignment: CDR1 SGHVS and CDR2 FQNEAQ. CDR3 in DNA: TGTGCCAGCAGCCCCGGACTAGCGGGGGGGCCTTACAATGAGCAGTTCTTC. Translating gives CASSPGLAGGPYNEQFF.

This chain connects TRBV15 to TRBJ1-6; 9 bases agree with TRBD1. The CDR3 extends over 16 amino acids. The V segment lost 1 base and the J segment 9 bases; nucleotides outside the gene matches: 7. CDR1 is LNHNV and CDR2 is YYDKDF in the germline V gene (reference sequence). CDR3 in DNA: TGTGCCACCAGCAGAGGCCGGACAGGGGACGGTTCACCCCTCCACTTT. Translation gives CATSRGRTGDGSPLHF.

The sample holds a few counts of this clone. The rearrangement uses TRBV13 and TRBJ2-6; possibly TRBD1 for D (5 bases). Germline V gene data show CDR1 as PRHDT and CDR2 as FYEKMQ (reference sequence). The CDR3 has 15 residues. The V end lost 5 bases, the J end lost 1 base, and 9 bases lay between the germline ends. CDR3: CASSERGSGANVLTF. Written as DNA, the CDR3 is TGTGCCAGCAGCGAAAGGGGTTCTGGGGCCAACGTCCTGACTTTC.

CDR3 DNA sequence: TGTGCCAGCAGCGGATCGCCGGGTAAAACCTACGAGCAGTACTTC. Its translation is CASSGSPGKTYEQYF. The rearrangement joins TRBV5-6 to TRBJ2-7; no firm D call. Germline V lookup: CDR1 SGHDT, CDR2 YYEEEE. There are 15 residues in the CDR3. Trimming left V 4 bases short and J 2 bases short, with 16 bases between.